This T cell receptor beta chain stems from a study of shared T cell receptors in the human thymus. This CDR3 contains 16 residues. The V and J ends lost 3 bases and 0 bases respectively, with 12 bases between them. Germline-derived CDR1 and CDR2 are SGHVS and FNYEAQ. Profiling relied on immunoSEQ multiplex PCR, and the TCRdb table lists in-frame clones only, not all of them. Of under 450,000 clones detected, approximately 95% appear once; the ten largest clones hold around 0.019%. Source material: thymocytes. This clonotype was sampled from a human donor. The J gene is TRBJ1-3, the V gene TRBV7-6; D ambiguous. Here the CDR3 reads CASSFPAVYSGNTIYF. The DNA for the CDR3 is TGTGCCAGCAGCTTCCCTGCAGTTTACTCTGGAAACACCATATATTTT.